The sequence of this TCR beta chain was determined in a study of shared clonotypes between healthy human individuals. Generated by immunoSEQ multiplex PCR, the TCRdb table keeps only in-frame clones and is missing some. The sample shows about 1 million clones, more than 60% of them seen only once. Concerning this clone: Its cognate antigen is unknown.

Study observations and caveats: When naive CD4 clonotypes were compared across a few donors, about 4.9% were shared. Relative to clonotypes present in all four donors, those not shared had lower generation probabilities.

The clonotype originates from a man younger than 30 in good health. The sequenced material came from memory CD4+ T cells sorted from blood. The subset is: CD45RA-negative fraction.

CDR3 residues: CAIRAQGFSEETQYF. In DNA form, the CDR3 reads TGTGCCATCCGCGCCCAGGGATTTTCTGAAGAGACCCAGTACTTC. This rearrangement joins TRBV10-3 to TRBJ2-5, with D tentatively TRBD1 (5 bases). Trimming stripped 8 bases from V and 3 bases from J, with 19 bases between. Germline-derived CDR1 and CDR2 are ENHRY and SYGVKD. This CDR3 region has 15 residues.